The 9 T cell receptor beta chains below all came from one sample that was sequenced in a study of T cell responses to AZD1222 COVID-19 vaccine. The repertoire was sequenced with immunoSEQ multiplex PCR; TCRdb's copy has only in-frame clones and lacks some. Of some 180,000 clones listed, 90% to 95% are singletons. Specimen: peripheral blood, collected 28 days after the second AZD1222 dose. These receptors came from an adult who received the AZD1222 COVID-19 vaccine.

The chain is built from TRBV11-2 and TRBJ1-1; possibly TRBD1 for D (6 bases). V shed 0 bases and J shed 3 bases, with 14 bases lying between them. Germline V gene lookup returns CDR1 SGHAT and CDR2 FQNNGV. There are 16 residues in the CDR3. In DNA, the CDR3 is TGTGCCAGCAGCTTAGAAGGGGGGTTAAGGGACACTGAAGCTTTCTTT. It is translated as CASSLEGGLRDTEAFF.

This clone was picked up one time. The chain carries TRBV7-9 and TRBJ2-1, with 7 bases lining up with TRBD1. In germline, CDR1 is SEHNR, CDR2 FQNEAQ (reference sequence). V shed 7 bases, J shed 5 bases, and the junction held 11 bases outside the gene matches. The CDR3 covers 15 residues. The CDR3 sequence: CASIPAGGANNEQFF. For the CDR3, the DNA is TGTGCCAGCATACCCGCAGGGGGAGCAAACAATGAGCAGTTCTTC.

This chain links TRBV7-9 with TRBJ1-6; unclear D gene. Trimming left V 5 bases short and J 3 bases short, with 11 bases between. The length of the CDR3 is 15 residues. Per the germline V gene, CDR1 is SEHNR and CDR2 is FQNEAQ (reference sequence). The CDR3 coding sequence is TGTGCCAGCAGCCCGGTGGCTATCTATAATTCACCCCTCCACTTT. It specifies CASSPVAIYNSPLHF.

A few counts support this clone. The chain couples TRBV2 to TRBJ2-1; TRBD1 agrees at 8 bases. There are 15 residues in the CDR3. After removal of 7 bases from V and 2 bases from J, the junction contained 7 bases not matched to a gene. Per the germline V gene, CDR1 is SNHLY and CDR2 is FYNNEI. The CDR3 DNA reads as TGTGCCAGCAAGTCAGACAGGGGAGCCTACAATGAGCAGTTCTTC. It encodes CASKSDRGAYNEQFF.

The chain employs TRBV5-4 and TRBJ1-2; unclear D gene. V lost 0 bases, J lost 5 bases, and 11 bases lay in between. In germline, CDR1 is SGHNT, CDR2 YYREEE (reference sequence). The CDR3 runs to 14 residues. The CDR3 DNA sequence: TGTGCCAGCAGCTTGGCGTTAGGTTCTTATGGCTACACCTTC. It encodes CASSLALGSYGYTF.

This chain joins TRBV9 and TRBJ2-1, with 11 bases that match TRBD2. This CDR3 comprises 17 residues. The V segment lost 3 bases and the J segment 4 bases; nucleotides outside the gene matches: 9. CDR1 and CDR2 from the germline V gene are SGDLS and YYNGEE. The CDR3, as DNA: TGTGCCAGCAGCGAGGGGCTAGCGGGAGGTGGGTACAATGAGCAGTTCTTC. Protein product: CASSEGLAGGGYNEQFF.

The chain links TRBV11-1 to TRBJ1-1; D is possibly TRBD1 (5 bases). Germline assignment: CDR1 SGHAT and CDR2 FQDESV (reference sequence). V was cut by 6 bases and J by 3 bases, with 14 bases left in between. The CDR3 is 14 residues long. CDR3 in amino acids: CASSPSRDHTEAFF. CDR3 sequence (DNA): TGTGCCAGCAGTCCTAGCCGGGACCACACTGAAGCTTTCTTT.

The V gene is TRBV5-6, the J gene TRBJ2-2; TRBD2 matches at 7 bases. The CDR3 loop spans 13 amino acids. J gave up 5 bases and V 4 bases, and 2 bases lay outside the gene matches. Germline CDR1 reads SGHDT; CDR2 reads YYEEEE. In nucleotides, the CDR3 is TGTGCCAGCAGCCCGCGGGGGACCGGGGAGCTGTTTTTT. Amino acids: CASSPRGTGELFF.

CDR3 DNA sequence: TGCAGTGCTAGTCCCCGGGCTGATGGCTACACCTTC. It codes for CSASPRADGYTF. The chain joins TRBV20-1 to TRBJ1-2, with D unresolved. Between the trimmed V and J ends, which lost 3 bases and 6 bases, there was a span of 11 bases. From germline, CDR1 is DFQATT and CDR2 SNEGSKA (reference sequence). The CDR3 loop spans 12 amino acids.